This T cell receptor beta chain was profiled in a study of blood T cell repertoires in COVID-19. Looking at the study overall: Acute and convalescent COVID-19 samples came from the United States, Italy and Spain.

The assay was immunoSEQ multiplex PCR, and TCRdb's table has in-frame clones only and misses some. The sample holds roughly 290,000 clones, approximately 91% seen once. Study members were between roughly 18 and 100 years old and lived in 24 US regions. Participants' own reports of clinical history determined their cohort assignment. Donors in Cohort 3 counted as recovered after two negative PCRs, clearance, or symptom resolution. Looked up from germline, CDR1 is SEHNR and CDR2 is FQNEAQ (reference sequence). The germline V and J ends were trimmed by 3 bases and 1 base, with 12 bases remaining between them. The CDR3 consists of 15 residues. As for this clone: Other DNA sequences from this sample encode an identical CDR3 as well.

Input material: PBMCs or T cells enriched from blood (not recorded which). The sequence was collected from a woman in her thirties or forties who had recovered from COVID-19. This chain links TRBV7-9 with TRBJ1-1, with D possibly matching TRBD1 (5 bases). The CDR3 region is CASSFGWGENTEAFF. CDR3 DNA: TGTGCCAGCAGCTTCGGCTGGGGGGAGAACACTGAAGCTTTCTTT.